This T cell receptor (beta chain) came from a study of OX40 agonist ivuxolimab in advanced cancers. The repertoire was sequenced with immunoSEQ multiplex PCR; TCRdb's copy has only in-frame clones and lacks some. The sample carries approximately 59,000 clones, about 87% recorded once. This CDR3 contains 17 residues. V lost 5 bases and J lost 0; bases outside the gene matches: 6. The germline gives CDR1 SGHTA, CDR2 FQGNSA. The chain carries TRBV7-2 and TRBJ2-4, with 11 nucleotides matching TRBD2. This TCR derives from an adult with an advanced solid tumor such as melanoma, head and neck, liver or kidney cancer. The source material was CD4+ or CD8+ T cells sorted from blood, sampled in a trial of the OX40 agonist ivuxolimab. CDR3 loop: CASSKETSGIAKNIQYF. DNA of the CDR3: TGTGCCAGCAGCAAAGAGACTAGCGGGATAGCCAAAAACATTCAGTACTTC.